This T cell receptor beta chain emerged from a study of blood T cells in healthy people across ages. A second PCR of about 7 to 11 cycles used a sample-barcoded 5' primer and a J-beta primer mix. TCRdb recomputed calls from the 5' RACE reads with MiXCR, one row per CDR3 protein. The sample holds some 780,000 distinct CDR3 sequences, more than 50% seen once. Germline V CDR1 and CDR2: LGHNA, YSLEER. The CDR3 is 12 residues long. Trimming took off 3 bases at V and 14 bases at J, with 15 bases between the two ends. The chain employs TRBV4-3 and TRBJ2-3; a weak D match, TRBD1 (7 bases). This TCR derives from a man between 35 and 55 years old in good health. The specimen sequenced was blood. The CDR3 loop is CASSQEGARLYF. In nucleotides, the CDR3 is TGCGCCAGCAGCCAGGAGGGGGCCCGGCTGTATTTT.